This TCR beta chain was recovered during a study of persistence of HIV-infected CD4 T cells (dated by TCRdb to the early 2020s). Background on the whole study: Suppressive ART had been received by participants for a median of roughly 8 years. The study isolated CMV- and HIV-1 Gag-responding CD4+ T cells from ART-treated individuals to examine antigen-driven clonal expansion of HIV-1-infected cells. Proviral sequencing was used to assess clonality among infected cells, whereas TCRbeta sequencing gauged the clonality of all cells within each sorted population. Peripheral blood samples of up to roughly 200 mL were obtained at multiple time points, with the exception of two participants, for whom leukapheresis was performed at a single time point. Cross-participant TCR cluster analysis included roughly 8 participants for CMV and six or seven participants for Gag.

On this clone itself: Its antigen is not yet known. Base qualities were left out, and no much larger clone turns up one base away.

TCRbeta repertoires were sequenced from genomic DNA with the immunoSEQ hsTCRB assay version 4 in survey mode. Genomic DNA was diluted to roughly 9.3 ng/uL, and up to roughly 1 ug per sample was used for TCRbeta sequencing. In the paper's pipeline: TCRbeta data analysis was done in ImmunoSeq Analyzer 3.0, and diversity was calculated on productive nucleotide rearrangements. The improved Chao index was used to estimate lower-bound TCR diversity, and the Gini coefficient was used to estimate clonality using the Immunarch R package. When different nucleotide rearrangements encoded the same CDR3beta amino acid sequence, each rearrangement was treated as a distinct clonotype. TCRbeta sequences significantly enriched in antigen-responding cells relative to anti-CD3/anti-CD28-activated cells were identified by differential abundance analysis. Using predicted peptide-MHC specificity as the basis, GLIPH2 grouped TCRs into clusters, both for each participant individually and for the merged data sets that combined participants. Drawn from immuneACCESS, this table holds only the in-frame rearrangements with V and J called that TCRdb kept. Clones are partly lost; checked studies trace under half to an unresolved V gene and leave the rest unexplained. V and J calls and clone size are those listed in that table; D and trimming were worked out from the DNA. This sample is represented by just under 20,000 clones; more than 75% of them were singletons. Of the sample, 6.8% falls within the top ten clones.

Sequences SGHAT (CDR1) and FQNNGV (CDR2) are obtained from the germline V gene. V is reduced by 2 bases and J by 5 bases, leaving a spacing of 14 bases between them. The CDR3 runs 15 residues from the cysteine to the phenylalanine. Only CDR3 DNA is held: 45 bases, read in frame from base 1. In light of the paper, this sample's treatment or condition label describes: suppressive antiretroviral therapy. Cells were stimulated with lysates of CMV-infected fibroblasts at around 10 ug/mL. CD4+ T cells that responded were sorted based on upregulation of both CD40 ligand and CD69. Participants were HIV-1-infected adults who started suppressive ART during chronic infection. Participants had undetectable plasma HIV-1 RNA below 50 copies/mL for at least 4 years. To be included, a participant needed positive CMV serology and a CD4+ T cell count above 400 cells/uL. Before stimulation, PBMCs were isolated using density centrifugation and depleted of CD8+ T cells. For less than 20 hours, CD8-depleted PBMCs were stimulated with anti-CD28/CD49d costimulation, a CD40-blocking antibody, and enfuvirtide, which was added to prevent new infections. Cells were sorted on a Beckman Coulter MoFlo Legacy or XDP sorter, with propidium iodide excluding dead cells. The QIAamp DNA Mini Kit was used for genomic DNA extraction from samples above one million cells, and the Quick-DNA Microprep Kit was used otherwise.

The investigation overall reported the following: Degenerate expanded CDR3beta sequences were enriched in antigen-responding cells, suggesting convergent selection of CD4+ responses to CMV and Gag. Bulk TCR analyses could not be limited to the rare CMV-responding cells that actually contained HIV-1 proviruses. Within the same sorted populations, TCR oligoclonality correlated with proviral oligoclonality. The study involved few individuals and tested only a limited range of antigens. TCRbeta richness in CMV- and Gag-responding cells was significantly lower than in anti-CD3/anti-CD28-responding cells; CMV-responding cells had higher oligoclonality than CD3/CD28-stimulated and Gag-responding cells.

The sample here was CD4+ T cells sorted from PBMCs after roughly 18-hour stimulation, taken from a patient who received antiretroviral therapy. The cell subset or site label, as the study defines it: CD40L+CD69+ CD4 T cells responding to CMV lysate. This clonotype was sampled from an adult man with HIV who was CMV-seropositive. The sequence joins TRBV11-2 to TRBJ2-3; the D gene is perhaps TRBD2, from 5 matching bases. The CDR3 has the sequence CASSLTRAGGDTQYF. The base sequence is TGTGCCAGCAGCTTAACTAGGGCTGGTGGAGATACGCAGTATTTT.